This T cell receptor (beta chain) was found in a study of beta chain features in type 1 diabetes. Findings of the study overall: Possible PCR preference for shorter templates applied equally to patients and controls. Within each of all four CD4+ subsets, Type 1 diabetes patients had TCRB CDR3s that were moderately but significantly shorter. The influence of HLA type on TCRB rearrangement stayed undetermined.

Since all of the isolated RNA was reverse transcribed, expressed TCRB transcripts were what got sequenced. Here immunoSEQ multiplex PCR was the method, and the copy in TCRdb shows in-frame clones only, minus some. The table records 200,000 to 250,000 clones, 11% of them present only once. At least ten counts were recorded for this clone. Antigen unknown. This TCR was recovered from a man in his late teens or twenties in good health. Sequencing was carried out using central memory CD4+ T cells from blood.

This CDR3 reads CASRTSGQETQYF. As DNA, the CDR3 is TGTGCCAGCAGAACTAGCGGCCAAGAGACCCAGTACTTC. The chain uses TRBV7-2 and TRBJ2-5; 8 nucleotides align to TRBD2. The junction had 1 base not matched to a gene; V was cut back by 6 bases and J by 1 base. The CDR3 contains 13 residues. The germline gives CDR1 SGHTA, CDR2 FQGNSA.